The clone carrying this T cell receptor beta chain was seen many times. Its antigen is as yet unknown. Sample time point: newly diagnosed GD, antithyroid drugs for less than 3 months. With RNA extracted from PBMCs as input, the TCR library was made. These data come from a study of regulatory T cells in long-lasting Graves disease. Overall study results and limits: Persistent disease preferred TRBV28, TRBJ1-2 and TRBJ2-5. Persistent patients shared more public clonotypes (about 2,800) than newly diagnosed patients (about 940).

Combining iRepertoire HTBI primers with Arm-PCR of CDR3 regions, the authors built TCR beta libraries. TCRdb passed the multiplex PCR reads through MiXCR, listing each CDR3 protein once. The sample holds about half a million distinct CDR3 sequences; 12% are singletons and the top ten take about 8.3%. CDR1 is KGHSH, CDR2 LQKENI, per germline. This CDR3 has 16 amino acids. Trimming stripped 2 bases from V and 3 bases from J, with 14 bases between. These data also featured in a second study, about T cells in Graves' hyperthyroidism and ophthalmopathy. In that study: Primed by the HTBI set, a first-round RT-PCR was run on the TCR CDR3. Through a model of 13 V-J features, ophthalmopathy was separated from stable hyperthyroidism.

This rearrangement joins TRBV18 to TRBJ1-3; no definite D call. This receptor was identified in a woman between 25 and 40 years old with Graves disease. The material sequenced was peripheral blood mononuclear cells (PBMCs), taken at new diagnosis, from a patient treated with antithyroid drugs. CDR3 sequence: CASSPVLGMDGNTIYF. The CDR3 bases are TGTGCCAGCTCACCAGTATTGGGGATGGATGGAAACACCATATATTTT.